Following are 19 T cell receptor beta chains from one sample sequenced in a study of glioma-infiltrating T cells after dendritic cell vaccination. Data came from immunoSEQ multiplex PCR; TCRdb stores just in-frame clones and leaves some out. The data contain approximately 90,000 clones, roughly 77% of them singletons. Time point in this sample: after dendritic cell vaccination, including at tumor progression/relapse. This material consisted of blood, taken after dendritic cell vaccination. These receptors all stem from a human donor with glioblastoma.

For the CDR3, the DNA is TGCAGCGTTGCGCAGGGGGGAAATCAGCCCCAGCATTTT. It translates to CSVAQGGNQPQHF. V is TRBV29-1 and J is TRBJ1-5, with 7 positions matching TRBD1. J was trimmed by 4 bases and V by 4 bases; bases with no gene match: 4. Germline V gene data show CDR1 as SQVTM and CDR2 as ANQGSEA. The length of the CDR3 is 13 residues.

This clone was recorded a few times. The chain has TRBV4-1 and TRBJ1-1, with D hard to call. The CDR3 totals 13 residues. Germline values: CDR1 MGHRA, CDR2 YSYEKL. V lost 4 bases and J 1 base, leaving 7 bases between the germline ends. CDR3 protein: CASSRFRNTEAFF. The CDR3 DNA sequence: TGCGCCAGCAGCCGGTTTAGGAACACTGAAGCTTTCTTT.

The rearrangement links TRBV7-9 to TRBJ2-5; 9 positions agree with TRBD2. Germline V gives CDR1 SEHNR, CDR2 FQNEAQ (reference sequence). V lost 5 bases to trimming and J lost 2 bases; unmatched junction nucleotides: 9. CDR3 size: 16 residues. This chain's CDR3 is CASSGGGASLQETQYF. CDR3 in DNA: TGTGCCAGCAGCGGCGGGGGGGCATCACTGCAAGAGACCCAGTACTTC.

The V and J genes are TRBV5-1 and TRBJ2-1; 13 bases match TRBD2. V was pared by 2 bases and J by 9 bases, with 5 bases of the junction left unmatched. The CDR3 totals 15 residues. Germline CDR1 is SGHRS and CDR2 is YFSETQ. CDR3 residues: CASSFFGLAGVEQFF. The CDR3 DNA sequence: TGCGCCAGCAGCTTTTTCGGACTAGCGGGAGTTGAGCAGTTCTTC.

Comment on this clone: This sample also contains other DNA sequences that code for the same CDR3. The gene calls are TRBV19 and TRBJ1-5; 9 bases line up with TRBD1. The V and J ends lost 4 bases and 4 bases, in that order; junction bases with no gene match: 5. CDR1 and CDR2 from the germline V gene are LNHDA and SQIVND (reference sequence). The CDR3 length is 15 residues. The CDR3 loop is CASSTGDRVNQPQHF. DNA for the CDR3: TGTGCCAGTAGTACCGGGGACAGGGTGAATCAGCCCCAGCATTTT.

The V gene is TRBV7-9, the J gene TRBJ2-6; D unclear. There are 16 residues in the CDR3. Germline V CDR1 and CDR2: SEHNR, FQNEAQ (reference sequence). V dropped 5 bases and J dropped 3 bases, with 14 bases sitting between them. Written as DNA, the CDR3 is TGTGCCAGCAGCCCGGCGACTGCCCGTGGGGCCAACGTCCTGACTTTC. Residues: CASSPATARGANVLTF. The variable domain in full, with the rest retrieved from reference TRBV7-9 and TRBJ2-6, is DTGVSQNPRHKITKRGQNVTFRCDPISEHNRLYWYRQTLGQGPEFLTYFQNEAQLEKSRLLSDRFSAERPKGSFSTLEIQRTEQGDSAMYLCASSPATARGANVLTFGAGSRLTVL.

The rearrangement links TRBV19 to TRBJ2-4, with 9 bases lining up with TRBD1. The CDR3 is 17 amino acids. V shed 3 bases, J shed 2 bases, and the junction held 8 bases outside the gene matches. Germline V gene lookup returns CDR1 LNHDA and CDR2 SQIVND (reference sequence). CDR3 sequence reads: CASSIGTGSGTKNIQYF. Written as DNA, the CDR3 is TGTGCCAGTAGTATCGGGACAGGGTCTGGGACCAAAAACATTCAGTACTTC.

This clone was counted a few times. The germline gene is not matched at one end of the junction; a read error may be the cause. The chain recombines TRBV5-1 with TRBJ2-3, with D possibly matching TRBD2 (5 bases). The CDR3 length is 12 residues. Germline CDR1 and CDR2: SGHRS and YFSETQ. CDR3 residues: CASSFGTGKWDF. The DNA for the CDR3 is TGCGCCAGCAGCTTTGGTACGGGGAAGTGGGATTTT. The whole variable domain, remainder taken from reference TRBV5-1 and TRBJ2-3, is KAGVTQTPRYLIKTRGQQVTLSCSPISGHRSVSWYQQTPGQGLQFLFEYFSETQRNKGNFPGRFSGRQFSNSRSEMNVSTLELGDSALYLCASSFGTGKWDFGPGTRLTVL.

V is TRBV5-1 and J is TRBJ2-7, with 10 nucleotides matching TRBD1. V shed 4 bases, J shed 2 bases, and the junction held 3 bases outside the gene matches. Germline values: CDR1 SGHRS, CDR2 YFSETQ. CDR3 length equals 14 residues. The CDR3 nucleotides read TGCGCCAGCAGCCCCGGACAGGGGGCCTACGAGCAGTACTTC. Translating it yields CASSPGQGAYEQYF.

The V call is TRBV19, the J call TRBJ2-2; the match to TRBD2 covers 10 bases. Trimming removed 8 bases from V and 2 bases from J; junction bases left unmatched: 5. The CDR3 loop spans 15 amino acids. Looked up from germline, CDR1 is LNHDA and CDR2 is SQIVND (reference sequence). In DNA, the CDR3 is TGTGCCAGTGGGGGACTAGCGAGCAACACCGGGGAGCTGTTTTTT. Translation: CASGGLASNTGELFF.

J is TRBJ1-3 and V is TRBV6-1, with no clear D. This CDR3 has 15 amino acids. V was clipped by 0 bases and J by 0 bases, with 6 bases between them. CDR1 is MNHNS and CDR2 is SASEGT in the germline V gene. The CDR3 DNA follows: TGTGCCAGCAGTGAAGCCAGGTTCTCTGGAAACACCATATATTTT. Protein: CASSEARFSGNTIYF.

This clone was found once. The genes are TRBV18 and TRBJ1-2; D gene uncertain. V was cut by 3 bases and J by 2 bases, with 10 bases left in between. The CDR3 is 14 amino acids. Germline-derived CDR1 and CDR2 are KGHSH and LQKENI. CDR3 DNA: TGTGCCAGCTCACCCTCGGCCGGGAACTATGGCTACACCTTC. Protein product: CASSPSAGNYGYTF.

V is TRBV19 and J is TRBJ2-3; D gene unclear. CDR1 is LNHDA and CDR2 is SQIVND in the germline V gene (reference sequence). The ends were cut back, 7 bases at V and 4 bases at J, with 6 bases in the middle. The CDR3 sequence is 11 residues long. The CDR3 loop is CASILADTQYF. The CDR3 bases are TGTGCCAGTATCTTAGCAGATACGCAGTATTTT.

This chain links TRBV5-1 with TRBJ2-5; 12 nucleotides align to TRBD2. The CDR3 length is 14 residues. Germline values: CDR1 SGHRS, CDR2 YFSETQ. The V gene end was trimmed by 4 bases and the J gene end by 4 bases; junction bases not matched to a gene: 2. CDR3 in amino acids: CASSMGLAGETQYF. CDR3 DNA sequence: TGCGCCAGCAGCATGGGACTAGCGGGAGAGACCCAGTACTTC.

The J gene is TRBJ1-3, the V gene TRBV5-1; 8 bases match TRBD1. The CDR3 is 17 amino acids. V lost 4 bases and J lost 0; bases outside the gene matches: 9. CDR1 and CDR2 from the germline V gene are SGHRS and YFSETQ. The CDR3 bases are TGCGCCAGCAGCCAGGACAGGGACTCCCTCTCTGGAAACACCATATATTTT. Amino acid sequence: CASSQDRDSLSGNTIYF.

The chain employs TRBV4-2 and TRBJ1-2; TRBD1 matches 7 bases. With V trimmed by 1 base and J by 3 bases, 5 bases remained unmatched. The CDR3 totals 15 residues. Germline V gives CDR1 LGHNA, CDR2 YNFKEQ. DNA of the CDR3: TGTGCCAGCAGCCAAGGGAGGGGGCTCGACTATGGCTACACCTTC. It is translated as CASSQGRGLDYGYTF.

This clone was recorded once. The CDR3 sequence is CASLRDTNQPQHF. The CDR3 nucleotides are TGTGCCAGCCTCCGGGACACGAATCAGCCCCAGCATTTT. This chain uses TRBV18 with TRBJ1-5, with D possibly matching TRBD1 (6 bases). The CDR3 covers 13 residues. CDR1 is KGHSH, CDR2 LQKENI, per germline. V lost 8 bases, J lost 4 bases, and 12 bases lay in between. The full variable domain, with the rest looked up from reference TRBV18 and TRBJ1-5, is NAGVMQNPRHLVRRRGQEARLRCSPMKGHSHVYWYRQLPEEGLKFMVYLQKENIIDESGMPKERFSAEFPKEGPSILRIQQVVRGDSAAYFCASLRDTNQPQHFGDGTRLSIL.

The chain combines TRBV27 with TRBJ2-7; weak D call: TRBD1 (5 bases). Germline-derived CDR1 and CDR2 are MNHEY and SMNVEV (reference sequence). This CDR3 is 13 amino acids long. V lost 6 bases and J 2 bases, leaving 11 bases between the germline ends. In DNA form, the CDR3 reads TGTGCCAGCAGGGGCACAGGAACCTACGAGCAGTACGTC. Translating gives CASRGTGTYEQYV.

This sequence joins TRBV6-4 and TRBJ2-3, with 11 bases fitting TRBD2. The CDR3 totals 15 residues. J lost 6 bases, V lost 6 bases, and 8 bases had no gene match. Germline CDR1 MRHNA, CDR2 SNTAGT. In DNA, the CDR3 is TGTGCCAGCAGAGCTACTAGCGGGGGATTGGATACGCAGTATTTT. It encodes CASRATSGGLDTQYF.